Below are 3 T cell receptor beta chains sequenced from a single sample in a study of T cells after yellow fever vaccination. TCRdb called the 5' RACE reads again in MiXCR, with one record for every CDR3 protein. The data contain about 300,000 distinct CDR3 sequences, around 4.1% of them singletons. The sequenced sample was PBMCs, obtained 5 days after the yellow fever booster vaccination. The receptors come from a man aged 18 to 29 who received the YFV17D yellow fever vaccine.

A few counts support this clonotype. V and J are TRBV12-3 or TRBV12-4 and TRBJ1-6; D perhaps matches TRBD1 (5 bases). The CDR3 covers 14 residues. The germline V and J ends were trimmed by 3 bases and 7 bases, with 10 bases remaining between them. CDR3 protein: CASSFGRANSPLHF. DNA of the CDR3: TGTGCCAGCAGTTTCGGCAGGGCCAATTCACCCCTCCACTTT.

This rearrangement joins TRBV19 to TRBJ1-4; D is undetermined. This CDR3 contains 12 residues. CDR1 is LNHDA, CDR2 SQIVND, per germline (reference sequence). The germline V and J ends were trimmed by 3 bases and 8 bases, with 7 bases remaining between them. CDR3 bases: TGTGCCAGTAGTATCGTGGGAGAAAAACTGTTTTTT. As protein: CASSIVGEKLFF.

This clonotype was detected many times. The chain links TRBV6-2 or TRBV6-3 to TRBJ2-7, with D unresolved. With 2 bases removed from V and 5 bases from J, the gap between germline ends came to 4 bases. Germline CDR1 reads MNHEY; CDR2 reads SVGEGT. This CDR3 is 11 amino acids long. The CDR3 sequence is CASSYGDEQYF. The CDR3 DNA follows: TGTGCCAGCAGTTACGGGGACGAGCAGTACTTC.